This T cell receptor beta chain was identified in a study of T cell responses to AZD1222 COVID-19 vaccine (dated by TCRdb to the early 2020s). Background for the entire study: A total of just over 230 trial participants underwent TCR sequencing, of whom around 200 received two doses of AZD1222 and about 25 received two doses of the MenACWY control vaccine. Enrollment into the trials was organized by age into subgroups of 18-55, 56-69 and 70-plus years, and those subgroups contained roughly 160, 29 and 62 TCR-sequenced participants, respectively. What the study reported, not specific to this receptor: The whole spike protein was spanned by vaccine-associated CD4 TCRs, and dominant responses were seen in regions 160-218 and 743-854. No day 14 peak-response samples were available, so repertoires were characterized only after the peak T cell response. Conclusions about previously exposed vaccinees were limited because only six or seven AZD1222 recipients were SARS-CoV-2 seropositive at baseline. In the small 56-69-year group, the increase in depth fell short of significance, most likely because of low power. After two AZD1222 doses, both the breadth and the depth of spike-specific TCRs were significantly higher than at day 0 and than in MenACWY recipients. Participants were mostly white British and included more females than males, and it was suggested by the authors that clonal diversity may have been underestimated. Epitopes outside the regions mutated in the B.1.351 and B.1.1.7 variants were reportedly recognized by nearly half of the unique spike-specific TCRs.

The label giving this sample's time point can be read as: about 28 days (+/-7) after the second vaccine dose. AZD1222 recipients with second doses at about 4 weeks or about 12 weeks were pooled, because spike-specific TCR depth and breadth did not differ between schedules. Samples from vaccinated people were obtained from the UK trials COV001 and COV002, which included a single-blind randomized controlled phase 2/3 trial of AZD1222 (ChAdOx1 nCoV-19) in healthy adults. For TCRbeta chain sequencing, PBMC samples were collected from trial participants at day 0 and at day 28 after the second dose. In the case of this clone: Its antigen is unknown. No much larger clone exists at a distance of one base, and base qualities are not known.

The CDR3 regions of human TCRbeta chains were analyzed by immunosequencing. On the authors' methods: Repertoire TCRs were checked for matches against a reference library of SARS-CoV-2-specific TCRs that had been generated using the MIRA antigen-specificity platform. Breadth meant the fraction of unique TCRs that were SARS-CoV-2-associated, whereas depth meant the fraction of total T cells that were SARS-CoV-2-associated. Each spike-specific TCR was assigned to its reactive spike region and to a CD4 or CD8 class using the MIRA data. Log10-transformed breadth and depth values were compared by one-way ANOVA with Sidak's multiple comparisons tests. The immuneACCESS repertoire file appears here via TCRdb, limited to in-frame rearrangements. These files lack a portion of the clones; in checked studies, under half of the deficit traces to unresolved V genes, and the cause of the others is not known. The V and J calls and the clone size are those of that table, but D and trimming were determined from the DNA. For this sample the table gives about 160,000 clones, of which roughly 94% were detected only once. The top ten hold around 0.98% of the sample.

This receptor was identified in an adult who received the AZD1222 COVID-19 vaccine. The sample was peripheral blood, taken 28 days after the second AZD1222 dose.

The DNA reads TGTGCCAGTACCCAAAACCGGGGGAGCGAAGCTTTCTTT. Translated, this gives CASTQNRGSEAFF. The V gene is TRBV19 and the J gene is TRBJ1-1; TRBD1 is perhaps the D gene, given 5 matching bases. The CDR3 measures 13 amino acids from cysteine to phenylalanine. CDR3 DNA is the only sequence kept; it has 39 bases, read in frame from the first base. V is cut by 7 bases and J by 8 bases, and the space between the germline ends is 17 bases. The germline V gene (reference sequence) yields LNHDA for CDR1 and SQIVND for CDR2.